These 5 T cell receptor beta chains originate from one sample sequenced in a study of blood T cell repertoires in COVID-19. TCRdb's copy holds only in-frame clones and misses some; the assay was immunoSEQ multiplex PCR. The sample holds roughly 290,000 clones, around 86% seen once. Specimen: peripheral blood. Receptors originate from a woman in her 30s who had recovered from COVID-19.

V usage is TRBV5-4 and J usage is TRBJ1-2, with D tentatively TRBD1 (6 bases). The CDR3 is 13 amino acids. The V gene lost 5 bases and the J gene lost 2 bases, with 10 bases spanning the gap. Looked up from germline, CDR1 is SGHNT and CDR2 is YYREEE (reference sequence). This CDR3 reads CASREDRNYGYTF. CDR3 DNA: TGTGCCAGCAGGGAGGACAGAAACTATGGCTACACCTTC.

This sequence joins TRBV7-9 and TRBJ2-2; the D gene is possibly TRBD2 (6 bases). Germline lookup yields CDR1 SEHNR and CDR2 FQNEAQ (reference sequence). Trimming took 5 bases from V and 1 from J, leaving 11 bases between them. This CDR3 contains 15 residues. The DNA of the CDR3 is TGTGCCAGCAGCCCGGGACTCCTGAACACCGGGGAGCTGTTTTTT. This sequence encodes CASSPGLLNTGELFF.

The genes are TRBV12-3 or TRBV12-4 and TRBJ1-6; possibly TRBD1 for D (5 bases). This CDR3 region has 13 residues. The V end lost 8 bases, the J end lost 10 bases, and 15 bases lay between the germline ends. This chain's CDR3 is CASQLSGGSPLHF. CDR3 nucleotides: TGTGCCAGCCAGCTTTCTGGGGGGTCACCCCTCCACTTT.

The chain couples TRBV6-7 to TRBJ1-2; 7 bases are shared with TRBD1. TRBV6-7 has ORF status, its function being uncertain. J was trimmed by 4 bases and V by 5 bases; bases with no gene match: 19. This CDR3 contains 18 residues. This CDR3 is CASSLPHLRQGSSYGYTF. For the CDR3, the DNA is TGTGCCAGCAGTCTTCCCCATCTACGACAGGGATCGTCCTATGGCTACACCTTC.

This clone was seen a single time. The J gene is TRBJ2-1, the V gene TRBV28; possibly TRBD2 for D (6 bases). V was trimmed by 1 base and J by 10 bases, leaving 8 bases between them. Germline loops: CDR1 MDHEN, CDR2 SYDVKM. The CDR3 extends over 12 amino acids. The CDR3 loop reads CASSLSLAEQFF. CDR3 DNA sequence: TGTGCCAGCAGTTTATCCCTAGCGGAGCAGTTCTTC. The entire variable domain, with the rest obtained from reference TRBV28 and TRBJ2-1, is as follows: DVKVTQSSRYLVKRTGEKVFLECVQDMDHENMFWYRQDPGLGLRLIYFSYDVKMKEKGDIPEGYSVSREKKERFSLILESASTNQTSMYLCASSLSLAEQFFGPGTRLTVL.